One T cell receptor (beta chain) is described in this entry. This clone was detected only once. It has no known antigen specificity. Base qualities are not recorded, but no much larger clone differs from it by a single base. The cohort was made up of about 610 healthy bone marrow donors. Cohort members were all nominally healthy when sampled, although unrecorded immune exposures were likely present. The donor tested CMV seropositive, placing the donor among the approximately 290 seropositive members of the cohort. A peripheral blood sample was provided by each donor, and peripheral blood mononuclear cells were used for TCR beta sequencing. Genomic DNA extraction from the blood cell samples was performed with the Qiagen DNeasy Blood Extraction Kit. V loses 1 base of germline sequence and J loses 7 bases, and the interval between the two ends is 17 bases. From the cysteine up to the phenylalanine, the CDR3 has a length of 15 residues. Only the CDR3 portion is preserved as DNA: 45 bases, with reading frame beginning at the first base. Via the germline V gene (reference sequence), CDR1 is SEHNR and CDR2 FQNEAQ.

The data originate from a study of cytomegalovirus exposure and HLA in healthy donors (dated by TCRdb to about 2017). About the study as a whole: An earlier analysis of some 500 of the donors reported more than 250 Gb of sequence data and 120 million or so unique TCR beta sequences from roughly 180 million T cells. Because of strong linkage in the cohort, roughly five DR-DQ haplotypes were treated as single units for association and clustering. Roughly 300 gigabases of sequencing data and approximately 93 million unique TCR sequences were included in an early release covering several hundred HLA-typed donors. The number of donors typed differed by locus, with roughly 620-630 for A, B, C, DRB1 and DQB1, roughly 550 for DQA1, 600 to 610 for DPA1, and around 450 for DPB1. The study combined high-throughput TCR immunosequencing, statistical association of individual TCRs with disease status, and machine learning to predict cytomegalovirus infection status. On average, about 200,000 unique TCR beta nucleotide sequences were sequenced per donor among 398 genotyped donors of the cohort, with roughly 18% of those sequences being non-productive. Along with the approximately 700-subject first cohort, a separate validation cohort of some 130 different subjects was used. In a later genetic analysis, genome-wide SNP genotypes for about three fifths of the roughly 670 donors were used, and that subset was treated as a discovery cohort. HLA typing covered class I and class II loci at four-digit resolution. The study aimed to test whether cataloging public T cell receptors could reveal signatures of past pathogen exposure. The T cell repertoires of under 750 subjects were profiled by immunosequencing and related to cytomegalovirus serostatus. The genetic ancestry cluster associated with self-reported Caucasian donors included 80% to 90% of the roughly 400 genotyped donors. An earlier analysis of around 540 of the donors applied high-throughput TCR beta sequencing to assess whether each TCR beta V gene segment acted as functional or pseudogenic. Donor age, sex, ethnicity and CMV serostatus were compiled together with the repertoire data. A later analysis re-examined previously published TCR beta repertoires from just over 650 donors and added high-resolution HLA genotyping to investigate patterns of TCR occurrence. In the later analysis, no new phenotypic data were used to find candidate immune exposures; instead, reliance was placed on TCR beta sequences and their occurrence across donors. All discovery cohort repertoires had been generated on a single sequencing platform. Study-level results and caveats: A later analysis found that most CMV-associated TCR beta chains appeared HLA-restricted, with HLA associations seemingly driven largely by CMV exposure. Assigning TCR associations to individual alleles was difficult when HLA alleles, especially DR and DQ, strongly co-occurred. Because the 87-base-pair reads could not distinguish some IMGT-functional V segments, including TRBV6-2 and TRBV6-3, those segments were excluded. According to a later genetic analysis, donors in an Asian-associated ancestry cluster had fewer N-insertions in productive TCRs than the roughly 670-donor mean. A later analysis found that HLA-associated TCR beta chains were more clonally expanded and had lower generation probabilities than equally common non-associated chains. For the cohort, immune exposure information was limited to CMV serostatus. According to the authors, the approach could potentially be generalized to other disease states and immunological phenotypes. In an earlier analysis of 500 to 650 of the donors, most TCR beta V segments appeared in productive rearrangements about 87% or about 30% of the time, broadly matching IMGT annotations. A later analysis associated 16,951 TCR beta sequences with specific HLA alleles at a false discovery rate of 0.05. A few of the identified cytomegalovirus-associated TCR beta chains were confirmed in vitro to be specific for cytomegalovirus antigens. Roughly uniform sequencing depth across donors was assumed in presence/absence analyses, although this assumption may not hold. This cohort had only TCR beta chains sequenced, and the lack of alpha or paired-chain data limited which features could be detected. The classifier was reported to diagnose cytomegalovirus status with high specificity and sensitivity in both the original and validation cohorts. Over 15 rarely observed V segments, including chromosome 9 orphons, were excluded from the earlier analysis of about 500 of the donors because counts were too low. Because some donors lacked HLA typing at each locus, the association tests relied only on the typed subset. Several of the top co-occurrence clusters appeared to be linked to parvovirus B19, influenza, CMV and Epstein-Barr virus, according to a later analysis. A total of 150 or so TCR beta chains were listed by the study as associated with cytomegalovirus. A cluster of highly shared sequence variants was judged likely to be a technical artifact of the sequencing pipeline. An association between a missense DCLRE1C variant and V-gene and J-gene trimming of TCR beta chains was found in a later genetic analysis and replicated in an independent cohort. A further reported finding was that TCR beta sequences accurately predicted the HLA-A and HLA-B alleles for most subjects in the first cohort. Most TCR sequences were seen in very few donors, while some public TCRs were found in many individuals. According to a later analysis, TCR association rates differed among HLA loci, with DRB1 alleles showing the most associated TCRs and HLA-C alleles showing the fewest. Correlated functional status among segregating V segments might reflect linkage disequilibrium, but an unknown experimental factor could not be ruled out.

Receptors were amplified or captured by the immunoSEQ multiplex PCR assay. The multiplex PCR relied on a mix of 60 forward primers for TCR Vbeta segments and 13 reverse primers for TCR Jbeta segments. The CDR3 region of rearranged TCR beta genes was amplified from genomic DNA by a multiplex PCR assay. The Illumina HiSeq System was used to sequence the amplified TCR beta libraries as 87-base-pair reads. The original pipeline was this. A later analysis tallied some 79 million unique TCR beta chains across the 660 or so repertoires, and approximately 11 million of those chains were shared by two or more donors. A nearest-neighbor algorithm error-corrected the raw reads and collapsed the reads into unique sequences, merging closely related sequences to remove PCR and sequencing errors. CDR3 sequences were aligned to IMGT reference sequences to assign V, D and J gene segments. For a sequence to be retained, a match of at least six nucleotides was required to both a V gene segment and a J gene segment. Rearrangements were classified as productive when the CDR3 lacked stop codons and remained in frame with V and J, and all other rearrangements were classified as non-productive. CDR3 was defined by IMGT convention, running from the second conserved V-encoded cysteine to the conserved J-encoded phenylalanine. The earlier analysis of 500 to 750 of the donors excluded any sequence lacking an unambiguous match to a single V gene segment. In an earlier analysis of some 590 of the donors, V segments were called functional above 56.7% productive rearrangements and were called segregating when the between-donor standard deviation exceeded 5%. A statistical classification framework was built for diagnosing cytomegalovirus status from the catalog of TCR beta chain sequences. A later analysis assigned V and J genes by comparing TCR nucleotide sequences with IMGT/GENE-DB human TR gene sequences. A later analysis assigned CDR3 sequences and most-parsimonious VDJ recombination scenarios with the TCRdist pipeline. In a later analysis, every TCR beta chain was defined by the combination of its CDR3 amino acid sequence and its V-gene family, and reads without a unique V-gene family were dropped. As a way to deal with suspected cross-contamination and a sequencing artifact, a later analysis dropped hundreds of nucleotide sequences that were highly shared and had low generation probability. A later analysis calculated a clonal expansion index for each public chain from normalized within-repertoire ranks of inferred template counts. A later analysis computed generation probabilities with a VDJ recombination model fitted to out-of-frame rearrangements, and checked the results against IGoR. A later analysis scored TCR-TCR, TCR-HLA and TCR-CMV co-occurrence with hypergeometric tests, applying a repertoire-size bias correction to TCR pairs. To estimate false discovery rates, a later analysis permuted the HLA or CMV assignments 20 times. In a later analysis, co-occurring TCRs were grouped with DBSCAN, and TCRdist sequence similarity was added when clustering was performed within HLA-allele-positive subsets. Repertoires with fewer than 30,000 or more than 120,000 public chains were left out of co-occurrence clustering, as were about five repertoires with anomalous nucleotide sharing. The clones in this table, taken by TCRdb from immuneACCESS, are in-frame only. Not every clone is retained; where verified, under half of the shortfall comes from an unresolved V gene, and the cause of the rest is unknown. The V and J calls and clone size are taken from that table; D and trimming were inferred from the DNA. Across this sample there are 85,000 to 130,000 clones, with around three quarters seen only once. 3.5% to 4.5% of the sample is held by the ten biggest clonotypes.

The sequence derives from a female donor in good health and CMV-seropositive. The rearranged chain carries TRBV7-9 and TRBJ2-7; the D segment could be TRBD2, given 5 matching bases. Source material: PBMCs. The nucleotide sequence reads as follows: TGTGCCAGCAGCTTAGTTCTAGGGAGTCCGGGGGAGCAGTACTTC. Translated, this is CASSLVLGSPGEQYF. Where the CDR3 stops, the reference TRBV7-9 and TRBJ2-7 genes take over; the full variable domain is DTGVSQNPRHKITKRGQNVTFRCDPISEHNRLYWYRQTLGQGPEFLTYFQNEAQLEKSRLLSDRFSAERPKGSFSTLEIQRTEQGDSAMYLCASSLVLGSPGEQYFGPGTRLTVT.